The rows below give T cell receptor beta chains drawn from one sample of a study of graft-versus-host responses after intestinal transplantation. Generated by immunoSEQ multiplex PCR, the TCRdb table keeps only in-frame clones and is missing some. The sample holds about 85,000 clones, around 93% seen once. The antigens of these receptors remain unknown. The sequences come from unstimulated CD8+ T cells sorted from spleen or lymph node cells, collected before transplant. The receptors were gathered from a human donor who was the organ donor for an intestinal transplant. CDR3s include the opening cysteine and the closing phenylalanine or tryptophan. D genes are given only for firm matches. Expanded clones are given a class, and other clones once, few, many or no size at all.

V gene: TRBV30
J gene: TRBJ2-3
clone size: .
D gene: TRBD2
CDR3 DNA: TGTGCCCAGAGGCTAGCGGGAGTTTTAGATACGCAGTATTTT
CDR3 protein: CAQRLAGVLDTQYF

V gene: TRBV7-2
J gene: TRBJ1-1
clone size: .
D gene: .
CDR3 DNA: TGTGCCAGCAGCTTAGCGGGGTTCATGAACACTGAAGCTTTCTTT
CDR3 protein: CASSLAGFMNTEAFF

V gene: TRBV15
J gene: TRBJ1-1
clone size: .
D gene: TRBD1
CDR3 DNA: TGTGCCACCAGCACACCTGGACAGGGGGCGACGGACACTGAAGCTTTCTTT
CDR3 protein: CATSTPGQGATDTEAFF

V gene: TRBV5-1
J gene: TRBJ2-3
clone size: .
D gene: .
CDR3 DNA: TGCGCCAGCGGTTTGGGGGACCCTAGCACAGATACGCAGTATTTT
CDR3 protein: CASGLGDPSTDTQYF

V gene: TRBV5-4
J gene: TRBJ2-3
clone size: .
D gene: TRBD2
CDR3 DNA: TGTGCCAGCAGCTCTAGCGGGGGGGCAGGAGATACGCAGTATTTT
CDR3 protein: CASSSSGGAGDTQYF

V gene: TRBV19
J gene: TRBJ2-7
clone size: .
D gene: .
CDR3 DNA: TGTGCCAGTAGTACTGACAACTCCTACGAGCAGTACTTC
CDR3 protein: CASSTDNSYEQYF

V gene: TRBV7-9
J gene: TRBJ2-2
clone size: few
D gene: .
CDR3 DNA: TGTGCCAGCAGCCCCCGGGCAGGCGGGGGGGAGCTGTTTTTT
CDR3 protein: CASSPRAGGGELFF

V gene: TRBV5-6
J gene: TRBJ2-7
clone size: .
D gene: .
CDR3 DNA: TGTGCCAGCAGCTTGATGCAGGGTAGGGACGAGCAGTACTTC
CDR3 protein: CASSLMQGRDEQYF

V gene: TRBV27
J gene: TRBJ1-6
clone size: .
D gene: .
CDR3 DNA: TGTGCCAGCAGTTCTCTAGGGGATTCACCCCTCCACTTT
CDR3 protein: CASSSLGDSPLHF

V gene: TRBV21-1
J gene: TRBJ2-2
clone size: .
D gene: .
CDR3 DNA: TGTGCCAGCAGCAGGGAATACGGGACACCGAACACCGGGGAGCTGTTTTTT
CDR3 protein: CASSREYGTPNTGELFF

V gene: TRBV6-1
J gene: TRBJ2-7
clone size: .
D gene: .
CDR3 DNA: TGTGCCAGCAGTGAATACGGCCCGCGCGAGCAGTACTTC
CDR3 protein: CASSEYGPREQYF

V gene: TRBV7-5
J gene: TRBJ2-1
clone size: .
D gene: .
CDR3 DNA: TGTGTCAGAAGCTTGACGGACAGCTCCTACAATGAGCAGTTCTTC
CDR3 protein: CVRSLTDSSYNEQFF

V gene: TRBV5-4
J gene: TRBJ2-1
clone size: .
D gene: TRBD2
CDR3 DNA: TGTGCCAGCAGCGGACTAGCGGGAGAAGACGAGCAGTTCTTC
CDR3 protein: CASSGLAGEDEQFF

V gene: TRBV6-6
J gene: TRBJ1-5
clone size: .
D gene: .
CDR3 DNA: TGTGCCAGCAGTTACTCGAGAGGGAATCAGCCCCAGCATTTT
CDR3 protein: CASSYSRGNQPQHF

V gene: TRBV28
J gene: TRBJ2-3
clone size: .
D gene: TRBD2
CDR3 DNA: TGTGCCAGCAGCCCCTCTCCGGGGGGAATTTTCACAGATACGCAGTATTTT
CDR3 protein: CASSPSPGGIFTDTQYF

V gene: TRBV7-2
J gene: TRBJ2-7
clone size: .
D gene: TRBD1
CDR3 DNA: TGTGCCAGCAGCCTGGGACAGGGGGATCCCGAGCAGTACTTC
CDR3 protein: CASSLGQGDPEQYF

V gene: TRBV9
J gene: TRBJ2-7
clone size: .
D gene: TRBD1
CDR3 DNA: TGTGCCAGCAGCGTCCGGGACAGCCCCTACGAGCAGTACTTC
CDR3 protein: CASSVRDSPYEQYF

V gene: TRBV7-2
J gene: TRBJ2-1
clone size: .
D gene: TRBD2
CDR3 DNA: TGTGCCAGCAGCTTCATCCCGGCCGGGGGGGTCGGGGATGAGCAGTTCTTC
CDR3 protein: CASSFIPAGGVGDEQFF

V gene: TRBV7-6
J gene: TRBJ1-1
clone size: once
D gene: TRBD1
CDR3 DNA: TGTGCCAGCAGCTCCGGACAGGGGATGAACACTGAAGCTTTCTTT
CDR3 protein: CASSSGQGMNTEAFF

V gene: TRBV6-1
J gene: TRBJ2-7
clone size: .
D gene: .
CDR3 DNA: TGTGCCAGCAGTGAACTTGACTACGAGCAGTACTTC
CDR3 protein: CASSELDYEQYF

V gene: TRBV4-1
J gene: TRBJ2-1
clone size: .
D gene: TRBD2
CDR3 DNA: TGCGCCAGCAGCCAAATTTTCTCACCCGGCGGGGAGGGGCAGTTCTTC
CDR3 protein: CASSQIFSPGGEGQFF

V gene: TRBV12-2
J gene: TRBJ2-7
clone size: .
D gene: .
CDR3 DNA: TGTGCAAGTCGCTTAGTCAGCACCCTGACCTACGAGCAGTACTTC
CDR3 protein: CASRLVSTLTYEQYF

V gene: TRBV5-1
J gene: TRBJ2-7
clone size: .
D gene: .
CDR3 DNA: TGCGCCAGCAGCACCCATACAGGGAGCAGGGAGCCCGACTTCTACGAGCAGTACTTC
CDR3 protein: CASSTHTGSREPDFYEQYF

V gene: TRBV18
J gene: TRBJ2-2
clone size: .
D gene: .
CDR3 DNA: TGTGCCGGCTCACCTAGGGACTTCACCGGGGAGCTGTTTTTT
CDR3 protein: CAGSPRDFTGELFF

V gene: TRBV27
J gene: TRBJ2-1
clone size: .
D gene: .
CDR3 DNA: TGTGCCAGCAGTTTGCCCAGCGAGGTGCAGTTCTTC
CDR3 protein: CASSLPSEVQFF

V gene: TRBV13
J gene: TRBJ2-3
clone size: .
D gene: .
CDR3 DNA: TGTGCCAGCAGCCCAAACACAGATACGCAGTATTTT
CDR3 protein: CASSPNTDTQYF

V gene: TRBV7-9
J gene: TRBJ2-1
clone size: .
D gene: .
CDR3 DNA: TGTGCCAGCAGCGACCCCCGGCTAGCGAGACACAATGAGCAGTTCTTC
CDR3 protein: CASSDPRLARHNEQFF

V gene: TRBV5-5
J gene: TRBJ2-7
clone size: .
D gene: TRBD1
CDR3 DNA: TGTGCCAGCAGCACGGGGGACAGGGGTCTAGAAGAGCAGTACTTC
CDR3 protein: CASSTGDRGLEEQYF

V gene: TRBV5-4
J gene: TRBJ2-3
clone size: once
D gene: TRBD2
CDR3 DNA: TGTGCCAGCAGCTTGGGAGCGGGAGGGAACACAGATACGCAGTATTTT
CDR3 protein: CASSLGAGGNTDTQYF

V gene: TRBV6-1
J gene: TRBJ2-2
clone size: few
D gene: TRBD2
CDR3 DNA: TGTGCCAGCAGTGAACTAGCGGACACCGGGGAGCTGTTTTTT
CDR3 protein: CASSELADTGELFF

V gene: TRBV4-1
J gene: TRBJ2-7
clone size: .
D gene: .
CDR3 DNA: TGCGCCAGCAGCCAAGATAGGTCTTGGGGGGCTGCGATGGAGCAGTACTTC
CDR3 protein: CASSQDRSWGAAMEQYF

V gene: TRBV13
J gene: TRBJ2-7
clone size: .
D gene: .
CDR3 DNA: TGTGCCAGCAGCTTAGGCACCGAGCAGTACTTC
CDR3 protein: CASSLGTEQYF

V gene: TRBV7-6
J gene: TRBJ2-2
clone size: .
D gene: TRBD2
CDR3 DNA: TGTGCCAGCAGCTTAGGGCGGGAGGAGTATAGCACCGGGGAGCTGTTTTTT
CDR3 protein: CASSLGREEYSTGELFF

V gene: TRBV6-1
J gene: TRBJ2-7
clone size: .
D gene: .
CDR3 DNA: TGTGCCAGCAGTGAAGCAGTCAACGAGCAGTACTTC
CDR3 protein: CASSEAVNEQYF

V gene: TRBV10-1
J gene: TRBJ2-1
clone size: .
D gene: .
CDR3 DNA: TGCGCCAGCAGTGGGTTCGGCGATGAGCAGTTCTTC
CDR3 protein: CASSGFGDEQFF

V gene: TRBV2
J gene: TRBJ2-2
clone size: .
D gene: TRBD2
CDR3 DNA: TGTGCCAGCGAGAGGGGGGCGGGAGGGCCCCGGGAGCTGTTTTTT
CDR3 protein: CASERGAGGPRELFF

V gene: TRBV4-1
J gene: TRBJ1-4
clone size: .
D gene: .
CDR3 DNA: TGCGCCAGCAGCCCACGAGGGCTCTTCCTTAATGAAAAACTGTTTTTT
CDR3 protein: CASSPRGLFLNEKLFF

V gene: TRBV19
J gene: TRBJ1-1
clone size: .
D gene: .
CDR3 DNA: TGTGCCAGTAGTATAGATAGAAGGAGGGGGGCTGAAGCTTTCTTT
CDR3 protein: CASSIDRRRGAEAFF

V gene: TRBV27
J gene: TRBJ1-5
clone size: .
D gene: .
CDR3 DNA: TGTGCCAGCAGTTCATCAGGGAATCAGCCCCAGCATTTT
CDR3 protein: CASSSSGNQPQHF

V gene: TRBV2
J gene: TRBJ2-7
clone size: .
D gene: TRBD1
CDR3 DNA: TGTGCCAGCATCCCCCGGGACAGGGGGACCTACGAGCAGTACTTC
CDR3 protein: CASIPRDRGTYEQYF

V gene: TRBV5-5
J gene: TRBJ2-7
clone size: .
D gene: .
CDR3 DNA: TGTGCCAGCAGCTTGGTAGTCGGTTACGAGCAGTACTTC
CDR3 protein: CASSLVVGYEQYF

V gene: TRBV6-1
J gene: TRBJ2-7
clone size: .
D gene: TRBD1
CDR3 DNA: TGTGCCAGCAGTCCAACCGGGACAGGGGTAGAGCAGTACTTC
CDR3 protein: CASSPTGTGVEQYF

V gene: TRBV13
J gene: TRBJ2-7
clone size: .
D gene: .
CDR3 DNA: TGTGCCAGCAGCTTACAGGGAAACGAGCAGTACTTC
CDR3 protein: CASSLQGNEQYF

V gene: TRBV11-3
J gene: TRBJ2-1
clone size: .
D gene: .
CDR3 DNA: TGTGCCAGCAGCTTTCCCCAGCGGGGACAATACAATGAGCAGTTCTTC
CDR3 protein: CASSFPQRGQYNEQFF

V gene: TRBV29-1
J gene: TRBJ2-1
clone size: .
D gene: .
CDR3 DNA: TGCAGCGTTGAGGCGCGCAATGAGCAGTTCTTC
CDR3 protein: CSVEARNEQFF

V gene: TRBV5-4
J gene: TRBJ2-7
clone size: .
D gene: TRBD2
CDR3 DNA: TGTGCCAGTTCGGGACTAGCGCGAGACAGCTCCTACGAGCAGTACTTC
CDR3 protein: CASSGLARDSSYEQYF

V gene: TRBV13
J gene: TRBJ2-5
clone size: .
D gene: TRBD2
CDR3 DNA: TGTGCCAGCAGCTCGTCCGAAACTAGCGGGAGAACAGAGACCCAGTACTTC
CDR3 protein: CASSSSETSGRTETQYF

V gene: TRBV19
J gene: TRBJ1-2
clone size: few
D gene: .
CDR3 DNA: TGTGCCAGTAGCGCGTCGGACTATGGCTACACCTTC
CDR3 protein: CASSASDYGYTF

V gene: TRBV7-8
J gene: TRBJ2-7
clone size: .
D gene: TRBD2
CDR3 DNA: TGTGCCAGCAGCTTAGCGCGGCTAGCGGCAAACTACGAGCAGTACTTC
CDR3 protein: CASSLARLAANYEQYF

V gene: TRBV9
J gene: TRBJ2-1
clone size: .
D gene: TRBD2
CDR3 DNA: TGTGCCAGCAGCGATGGGACTAGCGGGTCCACGGATTACAATGAGCAGTTCTTC
CDR3 protein: CASSDGTSGSTDYNEQFF

V gene: TRBV5-5
J gene: TRBJ1-3
clone size: .
D gene: .
CDR3 DNA: TGTGCCAGCAGCTTGGGCCACAGCGGCTCTGGAAACACCATATATTTT
CDR3 protein: CASSLGHSGSGNTIYF

V gene: TRBV9
J gene: TRBJ2-4
clone size: .
D gene: TRBD1
CDR3 DNA: TGTGCCAGCGGATCGGACAGGGAGACAGCCAAAAACATTCAGTACTTC
CDR3 protein: CASGSDRETAKNIQYF

V gene: TRBV6-1
J gene: TRBJ1-5
clone size: .
D gene: .
CDR3 DNA: TGTGCCAGCAGTGAGTATGTCAATAGCAATCAGCCCCAGCATTTT
CDR3 protein: CASSEYVNSNQPQHF

V gene: TRBV5-1
J gene: TRBJ1-3
clone size: .
D gene: .
CDR3 DNA: TGCGCCAGCAGCTTGGACAGCTATTTCTCTGGAAACACCATATATTTT
CDR3 protein: CASSLDSYFSGNTIYF

V gene: TRBV6-5
J gene: TRBJ2-5
clone size: .
D gene: .
CDR3 DNA: TGTGCCAGCAGTTACTCGAGCGACCAAGAGACCCAGTACTTC
CDR3 protein: CASSYSSDQETQYF